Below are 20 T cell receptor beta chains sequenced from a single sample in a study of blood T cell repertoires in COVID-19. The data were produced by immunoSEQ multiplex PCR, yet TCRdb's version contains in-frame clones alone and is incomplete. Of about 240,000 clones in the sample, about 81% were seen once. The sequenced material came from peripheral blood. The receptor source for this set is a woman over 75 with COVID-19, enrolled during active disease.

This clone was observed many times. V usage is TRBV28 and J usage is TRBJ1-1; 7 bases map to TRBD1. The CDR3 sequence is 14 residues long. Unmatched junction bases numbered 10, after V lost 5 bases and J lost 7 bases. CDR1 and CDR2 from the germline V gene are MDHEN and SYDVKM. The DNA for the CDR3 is TGTGCCAGCAGTGGAACAGGGGACGGTGGTGAAGCTTTCTTT. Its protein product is CASSGTGDGGEAFF.

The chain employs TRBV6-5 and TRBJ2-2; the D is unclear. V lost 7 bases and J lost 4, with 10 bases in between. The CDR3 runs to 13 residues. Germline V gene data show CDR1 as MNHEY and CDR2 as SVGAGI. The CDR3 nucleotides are TGTGCCAGCACTTCGGTGGTCACCGGGGAGCTGTTTTTT. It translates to CASTSVVTGELFF.

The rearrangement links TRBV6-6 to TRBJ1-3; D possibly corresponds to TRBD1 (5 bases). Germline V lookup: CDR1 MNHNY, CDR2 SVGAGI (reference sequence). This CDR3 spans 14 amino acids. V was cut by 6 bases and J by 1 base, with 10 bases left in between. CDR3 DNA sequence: TGTGCCAGCAGCCGTCAGGGATCTGGAAACACCATATATTTT. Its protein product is CASSRQGSGNTIYF.

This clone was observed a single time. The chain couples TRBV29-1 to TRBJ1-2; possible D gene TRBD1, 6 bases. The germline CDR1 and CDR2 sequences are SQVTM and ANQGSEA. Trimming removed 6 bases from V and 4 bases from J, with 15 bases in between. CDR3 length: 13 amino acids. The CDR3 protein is CSVPTGLSYGYTF. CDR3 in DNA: TGCAGCGTCCCGACAGGATTAAGCTATGGCTACACCTTC. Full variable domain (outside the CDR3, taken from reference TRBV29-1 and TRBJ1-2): SAVISQKPSRDICQRGTSLTIQCQVDSQVTMMFWYRQQPGQSLTLIATANQGSEATYESGFVIDKFPISRPNLTFSTLTVSNMSPEDSSIYLCSVPTGLSYGYTFGSGTRLTVV.

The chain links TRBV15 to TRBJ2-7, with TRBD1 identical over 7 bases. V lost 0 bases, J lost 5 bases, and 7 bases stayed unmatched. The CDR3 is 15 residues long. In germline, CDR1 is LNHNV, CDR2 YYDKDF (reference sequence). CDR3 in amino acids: CATSRDPRQGHEQYF. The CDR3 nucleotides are TGTGCCACCAGCAGAGACCCGAGACAGGGCCACGAGCAGTACTTC.

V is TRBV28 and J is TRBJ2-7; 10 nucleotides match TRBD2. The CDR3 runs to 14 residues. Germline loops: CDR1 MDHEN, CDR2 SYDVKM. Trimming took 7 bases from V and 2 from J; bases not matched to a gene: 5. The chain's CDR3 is CASTRLAGTYEQYF. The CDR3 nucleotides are TGTGCCAGCACCAGACTAGCGGGCACCTACGAGCAGTACTTC.

In DNA form, the CDR3 reads TGTGCCAGCCAGGGAGGGAGAAATGAAAAACTGTTTTTT. It translates to CASQGGRNEKLFF. The gene calls are TRBV3-1 (or the pseudogene TRBV3-2) and TRBJ1-4, with a tentative D call TRBD1 (5 bases). This CDR3 is 13 amino acids long. Germline values: CDR1 LGHDT, CDR2 YNNKEL (reference sequence). The ends were cut back, 8 bases at V and 5 bases at J, with 12 bases in the middle.

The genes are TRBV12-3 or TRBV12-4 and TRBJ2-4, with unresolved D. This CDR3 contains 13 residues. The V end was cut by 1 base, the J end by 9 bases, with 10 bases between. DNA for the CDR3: TGTGCCAGCAGTTTAGTAGTTGCAAGCATTCAGTACTTC. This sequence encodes CASSLVVASIQYF.

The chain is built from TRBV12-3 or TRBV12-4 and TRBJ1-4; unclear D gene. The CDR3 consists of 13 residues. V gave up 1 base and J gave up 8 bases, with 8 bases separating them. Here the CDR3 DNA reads TGTGCCAGCAGTTTAGATCCTAGGGAAAAACTGTTTTTT. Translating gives CASSLDPREKLFF.

The CDR3 protein is CASRSQDQPQHF. The CDR3, as DNA: TGTGCCAGCAGATCACAAGATCAGCCCCAGCATTTT. The chain carries TRBV6-5 and TRBJ1-5, with D unclear. V shed 6 bases and J shed 5 bases, with 8 bases lying between them. The length of the CDR3 is 12 residues. Germline CDR1 is MNHEY and CDR2 is SVGAGI.

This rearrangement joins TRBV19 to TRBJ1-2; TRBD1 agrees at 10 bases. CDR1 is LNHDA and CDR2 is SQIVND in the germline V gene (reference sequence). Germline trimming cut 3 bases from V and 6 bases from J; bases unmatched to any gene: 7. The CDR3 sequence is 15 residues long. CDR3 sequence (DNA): TGTGCCAGTAGTATGACAGGGGGCTATGGCGATGGCTACACCTTC. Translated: CASSMTGGYGDGYTF.

This CDR3 reads CASSARGGGELFF. The DNA for the CDR3 is TGTGCCAGCAGCGCCCGAGGGGGCGGGGAGCTGTTTTTT. The chain joins TRBV12-3 or TRBV12-4 to TRBJ2-2, with a weak D call TRBD1 (6 bases). Trimming shortened V by 6 bases and J by 7 bases, and 12 bases separated the two germline ends. This CDR3 has 13 amino acids.

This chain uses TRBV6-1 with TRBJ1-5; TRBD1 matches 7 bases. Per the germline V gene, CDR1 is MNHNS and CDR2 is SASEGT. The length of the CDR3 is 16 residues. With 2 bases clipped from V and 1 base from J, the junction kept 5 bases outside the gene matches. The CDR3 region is CASSERQGGSNQPQHF. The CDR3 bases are TGTGCCAGCAGTGAACGACAGGGAGGAAGCAATCAGCCCCAGCATTTT.

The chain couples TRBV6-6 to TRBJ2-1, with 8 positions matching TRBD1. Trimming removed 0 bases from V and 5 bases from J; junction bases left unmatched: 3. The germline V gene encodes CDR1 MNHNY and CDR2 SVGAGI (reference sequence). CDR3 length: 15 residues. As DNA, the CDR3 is TGTGCCAGCAGTTACTCGGACAGGGCCAACAATGAGCAGTTCTTC. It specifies CASSYSDRANNEQFF.

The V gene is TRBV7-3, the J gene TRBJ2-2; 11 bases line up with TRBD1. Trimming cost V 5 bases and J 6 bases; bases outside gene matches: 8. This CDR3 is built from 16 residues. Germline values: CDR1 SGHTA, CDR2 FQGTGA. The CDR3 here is CASSQQGQGVPGELFF. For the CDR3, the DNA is TGTGCCAGCAGCCAACAGGGACAGGGGGTGCCCGGGGAGCTGTTTTTT.

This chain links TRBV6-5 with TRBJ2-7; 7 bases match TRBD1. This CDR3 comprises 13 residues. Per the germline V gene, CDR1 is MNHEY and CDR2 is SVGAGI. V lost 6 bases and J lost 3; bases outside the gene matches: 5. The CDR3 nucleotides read TGTGCCAGCAGAAAGGGACAGAACTACGAGCAGTACTTC. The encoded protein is CASRKGQNYEQYF.

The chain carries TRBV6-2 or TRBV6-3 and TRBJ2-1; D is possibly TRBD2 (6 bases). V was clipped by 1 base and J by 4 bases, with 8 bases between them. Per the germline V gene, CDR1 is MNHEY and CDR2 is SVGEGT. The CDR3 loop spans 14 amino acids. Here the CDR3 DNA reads TGTGCCAGCAGTTACTTAGCGGAGTACAATGAGCAGTTCTTC. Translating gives CASSYLAEYNEQFF.

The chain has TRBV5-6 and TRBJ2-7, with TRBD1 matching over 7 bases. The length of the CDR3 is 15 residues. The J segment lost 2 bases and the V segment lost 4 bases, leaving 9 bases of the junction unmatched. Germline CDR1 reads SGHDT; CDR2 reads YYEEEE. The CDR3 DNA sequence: TGTGCCAGCAGCCTTCCGACAGGGACCCCCTACGAGCAGTACTTC. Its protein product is CASSLPTGTPYEQYF.

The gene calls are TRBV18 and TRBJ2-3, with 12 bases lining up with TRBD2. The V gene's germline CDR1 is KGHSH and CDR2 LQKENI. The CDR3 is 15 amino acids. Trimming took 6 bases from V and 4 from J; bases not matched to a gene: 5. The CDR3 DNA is TGTGCCAGCTCGCTAGCGGGGGGGCCGTCAGATACGCAGTATTTT. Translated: CASSLAGGPSDTQYF.

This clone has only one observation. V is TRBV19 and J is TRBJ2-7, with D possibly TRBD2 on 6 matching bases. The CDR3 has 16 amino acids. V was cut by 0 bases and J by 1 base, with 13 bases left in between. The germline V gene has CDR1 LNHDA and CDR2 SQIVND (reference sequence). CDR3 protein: CASSIDGLRGSYEQYF. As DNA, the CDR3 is TGTGCCAGTAGTATAGATGGGCTCCGGGGGTCCTACGAGCAGTACTTC. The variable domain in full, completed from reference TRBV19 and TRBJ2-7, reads DGGITQSPKYLFRKEGQNVTLSCEQNLNHDAMYWYRQDPGQGLRLIYYSQIVNDFQKGDIAEGYSVSREKKESFPLTVTSAQKNPTAFYLCASSIDGLRGSYEQYFGPGTRLTVT.